Detailed here is one T cell receptor beta chain. The CDR3 contains 16 residues. V shed 4 bases and J 4 bases; nucleotides not matched to a gene: 5. From germline, CDR1 is SNHLY and CDR2 FYNNEI. Measured with immunoSEQ multiplex PCR; TCRdb has only the in-frame clones, and not every one. The sample consists of some 80,000 clones, roughly 90% of them appearing once. The sample comes from a study of blood T cell repertoires in COVID-19. At the level of the study: Specimens from acute and convalescent COVID-19 originated in the United States, Italy and Spain. T cells, B-cell-depleted T cells, or PBMCs supplied cDNA or gDNA.

This clonotype originated in a human donor in a cohort sampled during active COVID-19. Sequencing was done on a sample of peripheral blood. The chain joins TRBV2 to TRBJ2-5; TRBD2 matches 14 bases. The CDR3 sequence is CASSAGTSGSGETQYF. As DNA, the CDR3 is TGTGCCAGCAGTGCCGGGACTAGCGGGAGTGGAGAGACCCAGTACTTC.